This TCR beta chain was observed in a study of metastatic and nonmetastatic thyroid tumors. The study's findings and limits: Malignant tumors reportedly showed significantly higher TCR beta diversity than benign nodules in both blood and tumor.

The CDR3 covers 12 residues. The ends were cut back, 0 bases at V and 4 bases at J, with 7 bases in the middle. From germline, CDR1 is GTSNPN and CDR2 SVGIG (reference sequence). TCRdb re-called clones via MiXCR from the PCR reads. Of 50,000 to 65,000 clones in the sample, more than 15% are singletons; the top ten hold about 3%. With regard to this clone: Its antigen is still unknown.

Each patient went into thyroid surgery without having received any treatment. J is TRBJ2-7 and V is TRBV30, with D perhaps matching TRBD2 (5 bases). This TCR was sampled from a female donor with papillary thyroid cancer or a benign thyroid nodule (not recorded which). Some clones in this sample may be carry-over from other donors' samples. Sequenced material: blood. The CDR3 DNA is TGTGCCTGGAGTGTAAGCGGTTACGAGCAGTACTTC. This sequence encodes CAWSVSGYEQYF.